In its sample, the clone carrying this T cell receptor (beta chain) was seen a few times. TCRdb passed the 5' RACE reads through MiXCR, listing each CDR3 protein once. The data show 68,000 or so distinct CDR3 sequences, more than 6.5% seen once. The CDR3 has 11 amino acids. V lost 4 bases to trimming and J lost 6 bases, with 7 bases between them. CDR1 SGHVS and CDR2 FQNEAQ come from the germline V gene. This record comes from a study of T cells after yellow fever vaccination. This TCR came from a young man who received the YFV17D yellow fever vaccine. The sequenced sample was CD8+ T cells sorted from PBMCs, obtained about 49 days after the first yellow fever vaccination. J is TRBJ2-7 and V is TRBV7-8, with D uncertain. CDR3 protein: CASSWGSEQYF. The CDR3 nucleotides are TGTGCCAGCAGCTGGGGTAGCGAGCAGTACTTC.